These 7 T cell receptor beta chains share one sample of origin, sequenced in a study of OX40 agonist ivuxolimab in advanced cancers. Sequencing was performed with immunoSEQ multiplex PCR; in TCRdb, only in-frame clones are kept and a portion is missing. The repertoire holds about 70,000 clones, with roughly 87% as singletons. The source was CD4+ or CD8+ T cells sorted from blood, collected in a trial of the OX40 agonist ivuxolimab. These receptors were collected from an adult with an advanced solid tumor such as melanoma, head and neck, liver or kidney cancer.

Comment on this clone: Other DNA sequences of this sample code for an identical CDR3. The rearrangement joins TRBV18 to TRBJ2-3, with a tentative D call TRBD1 (6 bases). Germline CDR1 is KGHSH and CDR2 is LQKENI. CDR3 length equals 16 residues. The V end lost 3 bases, the J end lost 0 bases, and 13 bases lay between the germline ends. CDR3 region: CASSPQAGASTDTQYF. For the CDR3, the DNA is TGTGCCAGCTCACCCCAAGCAGGGGCGAGCACAGATACGCAGTATTTT.

The chain recombines TRBV6-6 with TRBJ2-7; D gene ambiguous. The germline gives CDR1 MNHNY, CDR2 SVGAGI (reference sequence). This CDR3 has 11 residues. V lost 5 bases and J 5 bases, leaving 7 bases between the germline ends. The CDR3 reads CASSPLNEQYF. CDR3 nucleotides: TGTGCCAGCAGTCCCCTCAACGAGCAGTACTTC.

This rearrangement joins TRBV6-1 to TRBJ2-3, with 16 bases identical to TRBD2. Trimming took 3 bases from V and 7 from J; bases not matched to a gene: 4. The CDR3 has 16 residues. The germline CDR1 and CDR2 sequences are MNHNS and SASEGT. In DNA form, the CDR3 reads TGTGCCAGCAGTGAGGGACTAGCGGGGGGGCCATATACGCAGTATTTT. Amino acid sequence: CASSEGLAGGPYTQYF.

The chain carries TRBV10-1 and TRBJ1-2; D is unclear. The germline gives CDR1 WNHNN, CDR2 SYGVQD (reference sequence). The CDR3 runs to 13 residues. V shed 0 bases and J shed 3 bases, with 5 bases lying between them. CDR3 nucleotide sequence: TGCGCCAGCAGTGAGTCACTCTACTATGGCTACACCTTC. Its protein is CASSESLYYGYTF.

The chain combines TRBV14 with TRBJ1-4; D gene unclear. Per germline, CDR1 SGHDN and CDR2 FVKESK. This CDR3 has 18 residues. V gave up 0 bases and J gave up 3 bases, with 17 bases separating them. CDR3 DNA: TGTGCCAGCAGCCAAGACATGGGATCGAGTAGTGCTAATGAAAAACTGTTTTTT. This translates into CASSQDMGSSSANEKLFF.

In DNA, the CDR3 is TGTGCCAGCAGCTTGGAAAGGACGCCGAATGGGGAGACCCAGTACTTC. It specifies CASSLERTPNGETQYF. This chain joins TRBV5-8 and TRBJ2-5; no clear D gene. The ends were cut back, 0 bases at V and 5 bases at J, with 17 bases in the middle. The CDR3 sequence is 16 residues long. Germline V gives CDR1 SGHTS, CDR2 YDEGEE.

V gene TRBV7-9 combines with J gene TRBJ2-1, with D possibly TRBD2 on 6 matching bases. The V end lost 3 bases, the J end lost 8 bases, and 17 bases lay between the germline ends. The germline gives CDR1 SEHNR, CDR2 FQNEAQ (reference sequence). The CDR3 loop spans 15 amino acids. The CDR3 reads CASSLGQGLAYEQFF. The DNA for the CDR3 is TGTGCCAGCAGCTTGGGCCAGGGACTCGCGTATGAGCAGTTCTTC.